This TCR beta chain was found in a study of post-analysis software for immune sequencing data. Notes on this clonotype: Its antigen is undetermined.

General observations from the study: TRBV5-6, TRBV5-1 and TRBV20-1 were among a handful of TRBV segments more frequent in patients than controls.

Germline lookup yields CDR1 LNHNV and CDR2 YYDKDF (reference sequence). This CDR3 is 16 amino acids long. The authors incorporated unique molecular identifiers into the TCR beta cDNA libraries. MiXCR, applied by TCRdb to the PCR reads, yields one record per CDR3 protein. The repertoire holds about half a million distinct CDR3 sequences, roughly 34% seen once, with approximately 6% in the top ten. This TCR was recovered from a girl aged 2-17 years with multiple sclerosis. J is TRBJ2-7 and V is TRBV15; no clear D. The end of the DNA fits TRBJ2-5 better, so the J call may be wrong. Sequenced input: blood. The DNA of the CDR3 is TGTGCCACCAGCAGAGATCAAGGAGAGTTGGGGGAGACCCAGTACTTC. Protein product: CATSRDQGELGETQYF.